This T cell receptor beta chain was recovered during a study of control samples from healthy donors and cancer patients. Deletions cut 4 bases from V and 4 bases from J, with 14 bases between. Looked up from germline, CDR1 is SGHRS and CDR2 is YFSETQ. CDR3 length: 14 residues. Sequencing was performed with immunoSEQ multiplex PCR; in TCRdb, only in-frame clones are kept and a portion is missing. The data contain around 140,000 clones, 75% to 95% of them singletons. This clone has a single count. V and J are TRBV5-1 and TRBJ1-1; D may be TRBD1 (5 bases). The source of this sequence is a man aged 40-49 years in good health. Sequencing was performed on blood. Here the CDR3 DNA reads TGCGCCAGCAGCCTAGGGACTCGGGGCACTGAAGCTTTCTTT. Its translation is CASSLGTRGTEAFF.